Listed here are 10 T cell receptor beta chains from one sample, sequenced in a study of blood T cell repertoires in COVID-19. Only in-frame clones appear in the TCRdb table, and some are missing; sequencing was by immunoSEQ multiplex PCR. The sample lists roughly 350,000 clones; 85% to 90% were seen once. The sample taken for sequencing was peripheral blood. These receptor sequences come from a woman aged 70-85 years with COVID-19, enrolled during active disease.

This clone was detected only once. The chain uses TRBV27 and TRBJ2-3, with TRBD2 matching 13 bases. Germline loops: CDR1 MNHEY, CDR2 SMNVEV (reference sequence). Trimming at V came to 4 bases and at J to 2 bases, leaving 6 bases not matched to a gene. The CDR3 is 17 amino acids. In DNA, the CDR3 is TGTGCCAGCAGTTCCCCGACTAGCGGGGGGCCCACAGATACGCAGTATTTT. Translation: CASSSPTSGGPTDTQYF.

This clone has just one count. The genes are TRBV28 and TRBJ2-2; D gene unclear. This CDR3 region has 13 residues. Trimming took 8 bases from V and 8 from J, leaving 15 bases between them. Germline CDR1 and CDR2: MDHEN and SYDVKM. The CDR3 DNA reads TGTGCCAGCCCCTCCTCGCGTACGGGGGAGCTGTTTTTT. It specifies CASPSSRTGELFF.

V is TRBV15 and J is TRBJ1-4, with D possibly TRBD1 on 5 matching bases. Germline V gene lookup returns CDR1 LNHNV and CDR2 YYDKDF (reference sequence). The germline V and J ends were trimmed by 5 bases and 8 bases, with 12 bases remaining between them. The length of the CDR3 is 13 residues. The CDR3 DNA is TGTGCCACCAGCTTCAGGGTGGAGGAAAAACTGTTTTTT. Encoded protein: CATSFRVEEKLFF. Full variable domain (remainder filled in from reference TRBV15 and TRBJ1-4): DAMVIQNPRYQVTQFGKPVTLSCSQTLNHNVMYWYQQKSSQAPKLLFHYYDKDFNNEADTPDNFQSRRPNTSFCFLDIRSPGLGDTAMYLCATSFRVEEKLFFGSGTQLSVL.

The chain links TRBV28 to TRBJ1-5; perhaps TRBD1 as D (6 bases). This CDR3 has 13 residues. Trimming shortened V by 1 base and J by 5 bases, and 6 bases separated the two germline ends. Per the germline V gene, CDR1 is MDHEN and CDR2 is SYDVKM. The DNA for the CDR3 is TGTGCCAGCAGTTTATCAGGGGATCAGCCCCAGCATTTT. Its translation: CASSLSGDQPQHF.

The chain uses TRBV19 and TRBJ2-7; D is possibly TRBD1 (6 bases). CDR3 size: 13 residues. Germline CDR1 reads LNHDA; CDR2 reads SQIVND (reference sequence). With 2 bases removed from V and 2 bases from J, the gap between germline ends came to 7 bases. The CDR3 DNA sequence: TGTGCCAGTAGTATACCAGGGGCCTACGAGCAGTACTTC. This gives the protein CASSIPGAYEQYF. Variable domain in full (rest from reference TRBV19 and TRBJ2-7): DGGITQSPKYLFRKEGQNVTLSCEQNLNHDAMYWYRQDPGQGLRLIYYSQIVNDFQKGDIAEGYSVSREKKESFPLTVTSAQKNPTAFYLCASSIPGAYEQYFGPGTRLTVT.

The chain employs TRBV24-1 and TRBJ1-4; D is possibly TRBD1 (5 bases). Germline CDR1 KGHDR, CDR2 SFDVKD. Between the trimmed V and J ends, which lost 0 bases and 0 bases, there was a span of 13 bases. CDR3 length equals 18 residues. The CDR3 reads CATSDLGARVATNEKLFF. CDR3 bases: TGTGCCACCAGTGATTTGGGGGCGCGAGTTGCAACTAATGAAAAACTGTTTTTT.

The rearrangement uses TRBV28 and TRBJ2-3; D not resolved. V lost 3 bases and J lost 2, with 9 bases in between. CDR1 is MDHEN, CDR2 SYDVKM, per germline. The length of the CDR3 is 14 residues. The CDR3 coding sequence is TGTGCCAGCAGTTTGCGAGATCCCACAGATACGCAGTATTTT. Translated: CASSLRDPTDTQYF.

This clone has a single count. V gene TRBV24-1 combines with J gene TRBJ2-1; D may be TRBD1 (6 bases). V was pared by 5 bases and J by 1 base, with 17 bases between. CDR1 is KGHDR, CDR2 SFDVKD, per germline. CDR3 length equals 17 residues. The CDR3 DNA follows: TGTGCCACCAGTGCCCGTACGATGGACAGTTCCTACAATGAGCAGTTCTTC. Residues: CATSARTMDSSYNEQFF.

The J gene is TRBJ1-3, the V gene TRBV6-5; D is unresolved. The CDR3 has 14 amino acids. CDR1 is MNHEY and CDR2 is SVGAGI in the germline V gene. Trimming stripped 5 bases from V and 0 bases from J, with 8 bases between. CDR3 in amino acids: CASSNSLSGNTIYF. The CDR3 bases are TGTGCCAGCAGTAACAGCCTCTCTGGAAACACCATATATTTT.

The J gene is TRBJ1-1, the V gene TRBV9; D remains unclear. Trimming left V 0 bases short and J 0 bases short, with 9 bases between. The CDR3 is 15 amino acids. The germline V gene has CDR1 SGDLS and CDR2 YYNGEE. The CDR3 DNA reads TGTGCCAGCAGCGTAGGGGAGATCATGAACACTGAAGCTTTCTTT. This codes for CASSVGEIMNTEAFF.